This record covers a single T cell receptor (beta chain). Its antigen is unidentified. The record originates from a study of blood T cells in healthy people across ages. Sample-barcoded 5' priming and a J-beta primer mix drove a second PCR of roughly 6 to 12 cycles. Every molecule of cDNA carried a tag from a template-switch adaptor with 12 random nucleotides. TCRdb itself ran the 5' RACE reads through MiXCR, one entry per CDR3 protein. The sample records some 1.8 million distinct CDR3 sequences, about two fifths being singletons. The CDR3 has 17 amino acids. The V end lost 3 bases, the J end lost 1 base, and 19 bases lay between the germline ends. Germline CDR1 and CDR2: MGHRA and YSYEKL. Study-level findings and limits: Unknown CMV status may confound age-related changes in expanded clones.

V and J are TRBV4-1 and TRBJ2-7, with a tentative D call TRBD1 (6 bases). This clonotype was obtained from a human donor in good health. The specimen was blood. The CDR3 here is CASSHLVRQGISYEQYF. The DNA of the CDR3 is TGCGCCAGCAGCCATCTAGTGCGGCAGGGGATTTCCTACGAGCAGTACTTC.